This is a list of T cell receptor beta chains from one sample in a study of shared clonotypes between healthy human individuals. The repertoire was sequenced with immunoSEQ multiplex PCR; TCRdb's copy has only in-frame clones and lacks some. The sample carries 2 million to 2.5 million clones, approximately 90% recorded once. Material: naive CD4+ T cells from PBMCs. All receptors derive from a man aged 18 to 30 in good health. Some clones in this sample may be carry-over from other donors' samples. Both conserved end residues are part of each CDR3. D genes are given only for firm matches. Size is stated for part of the rows, as once, few or many counts, or as a class when the clone is expanded.

abundance,d_gene,j_gene,v_gene,CDR3aa,CDR3nt
.,.,TRBJ2-7,TRBV15,CATSREGGGYEQYF,TGTGCCACCAGCAGAGAGGGAGGGGGGTACGAGCAGTACTTC
.,TRBD1,TRBJ2-5,TRBV27,CASRAWTGGRETQYF,TGTGCCAGCAGGGCATGGACAGGGGGGCGAGAGACCCAGTACTTC
.,.,TRBJ2-3,TRBV7-3,CASSLMPQGSDTQYF,TGTGCCAGCAGCTTAATGCCCCAGGGGTCAGATACGCAGTATTTT
.,TRBD2,TRBJ2-5,TRBV2,CASSPTSGLQETQYF,TGTGCCAGCAGCCCGACTAGCGGGCTACAAGAGACCCAGTACTTC
.,TRBD1,TRBJ2-7,TRBV5-1,CASSLYDRGRGEQYF,TGCGCCAGCAGCTTGTATGACAGGGGTCGTGGCGAGCAGTACTTC
.,TRBD1,TRBJ1-1,TRBV7-3,CASSRTGTENTEAFF,TGTGCCAGCAGCAGAACTGGGACAGAGAACACTGAAGCTTTCTTT
.,TRBD2,TRBJ2-3,TRBV7-2,CASSPGLAGNPGLHYTQYF,TGTGCCAGCAGCCCGGGACTAGCGGGAAATCCTGGGCTACATTATACGCAGTATTTT
.,TRBD1,TRBJ2-1,TRBV2,CASSQTGEDEQFF,TGTGCCAGCAGTCAGACAGGGGAAGATGAGCAGTTCTTC
once,TRBD1,TRBJ1-1,TRBV4-2,CASSLLRTGNTEAFF,TGTGCCAGCAGCCTCCTTCGGACAGGGAACACTGAAGCTTTCTTT
.,.,TRBJ2-7,TRBV7-6,CASSLAPLYEQYF,TGTGCCAGCAGCTTAGCCCCGCTCTACGAGCAGTACTTC
.,TRBD2,TRBJ2-7,TRBV6-5,CASSYSRGAYEQYF,TGTGCCAGCAGTTACTCCCGGGGGGCCTACGAGCAGTACTTC
.,.,TRBJ1-2,TRBV27,CASSFGQNYGYTF,TGTGCCAGCAGTTTTGGGCAGAACTATGGCTACACCTTC
.,.,TRBJ1-1,TRBV9,CASSVLGGTEAFF,TGTGCCAGCAGCGTCCTGGGGGGCACTGAAGCTTTCTTT
.,.,TRBJ2-5,TRBV29-1,CSVGRRALQETQYF,TGCAGCGTTGGCAGGAGGGCGCTCCAAGAGACCCAGTACTTC
.,TRBD2,TRBJ2-1,TRBV28,CASRQSGSINEQFF,TGTGCCAGCAGGCAAAGCGGGAGTATCAATGAGCAGTTCTTC
.,TRBD1,TRBJ2-3,TRBV25-1,CASSEYKGAPDTQYF,TGTGCCAGCAGTGAATATAAGGGGGCCCCAGATACGCAGTATTTT
.,.,TRBJ2-4,TRBV10-3,CAISDPLSGAAPENIQYF,TGTGCCATCAGTGACCCCTTGAGCGGAGCTGCCCCGGAAAACATTCAGTACTTC
.,TRBD2,TRBJ2-7,TRBV6-5,CASRPSGDTYEQYF,TGTGCCAGCAGACCCAGCGGGGATACCTACGAGCAGTACTTC
.,TRBD1,TRBJ1-1,TRBV9,CASSPGQGNTEAFF,TGTGCCAGCAGCCCTGGACAGGGAAACACTGAAGCTTTCTTT
.,TRBD1,TRBJ1-5,TRBV28,CASSFTGQGGQPQHF,TGTGCCAGCAGTTTCACCGGACAGGGGGGTCAGCCCCAGCATTTT